This is a list of T cell receptor beta chains from one sample in a study of blood T cell repertoires in COVID-19. Sequenced by immunoSEQ multiplex PCR; TCRdb stores in-frame clones only, minus some. Counted here are under 250,000 clones, over 80% occurring once; the ten biggest clones make up 2% to 3%. The material sequenced was peripheral blood. The receptors here all came from a woman in her seventies with active or convalescent COVID-19. Both conserved end residues are part of each CDR3. The D gene is left open where the match is weak. Clone size appears in some rows only: once, few, many, or a class for an expanded clone.

size	D	J	V	CDR3	DNA
NA	TRBD2	TRBJ2-3	TRBV11-2	CASSPSGGSTDTQYF	TGTGCCAGCAGCCCTAGCGGGGGGAGCACAGATACGCAGTATTTT
NA	TRBD2	TRBJ2-5	TRBV5-1	CASRREGETQYF	TGCGCCAGCAGACGGGAGGGAGAGACCCAGTACTTC
NA	TRBD1	TRBJ2-1	TRBV19	CASSDRGLHNEQFF	TGTGCCAGTAGTGACAGGGGGCTGCACAATGAGCAGTTCTTC
NA	NA	TRBJ1-2	TRBV25-1	CASSRGNYGYTF	TGTGCCAGTTCTCGGGGTAACTATGGCTACACCTTC
NA	NA	TRBJ1-1	TRBV7-2	CASSLIVGDWTFF	TGTGCCAGCAGCTTAATAGTAGGGGACTGGACTTTCTTT
NA	NA	TRBJ1-1	TRBV9	CASSVGNFNAEAFF	TGTGCCAGCAGCGTAGGAAACTTTAACGCTGAAGCTTTCTTT
NA	TRBD1	TRBJ1-6	TRBV10-2	CASRDDRASPLHF	TGCGCCAGCAGAGACGACAGGGCCTCACCCCTCCACTTT
few	TRBD1	TRBJ1-2	TRBV19	CASSHTGASYGYTF	TGTGCCAGTAGTCATACAGGGGCGAGCTATGGCTACACCTTC
few	NA	TRBJ1-6	TRBV6-2/TRBV6-3	CASSYGNRAGRGVSPLHF	TGTGCCAGCAGTTACGGAAACAGGGCAGGGAGGGGAGTATCACCCCTCCACTTT
NA	NA	TRBJ1-2	TRBV11-1	CASSLGRVDGYTF	TGTGCCAGCAGCTTAGGTCGAGTCGATGGCTACACCTTC
NA	NA	TRBJ2-2	TRBV7-9	CASSLARGSTGELFF	TGTGCCAGCAGCTTAGCGAGAGGCTCCACCGGGGAGCTGTTTTTT
NA	NA	TRBJ1-4	TRBV5-1	CASKIATNEKLFF	TGCGCCAGCAAGATAGCAACTAATGAAAAACTGTTTTTT
NA	TRBD2	TRBJ2-1	TRBV11-3	CASSLEGGPYNEQFF	TGTGCCAGCAGCTTAGAGGGAGGGCCATACAATGAGCAGTTCTTC
NA	NA	TRBJ1-2	TRBV9	CASSDQGYGYTF	TGTGCCAGCAGCGACCAGGGCTATGGCTACACCTTC
NA	NA	TRBJ2-1	TRBV5-1	CASSVEAATPYNEQFF	TGCGCCAGCAGCGTAGAAGCGGCCACTCCCTACAATGAGCAGTTCTTC
few	NA	TRBJ1-4	TRBV30	CAWSTGNDEKLFF	TGTGCCTGGAGTACGGGGAACGACGAAAAACTGTTTTTT
NA	TRBD2	TRBJ2-3	TRBV5-1	CASSPAGDITDTQYF	TGCGCCAGCAGCCCCGCGGGGGATATTACAGATACGCAGTATTTT
NA	TRBD1	TRBJ1-2	TRBV7-9	CASSQGQFPNYGYTF	TGTGCCAGCAGCCAGGGACAGTTCCCTAACTATGGCTACACCTTC
NA	TRBD1	TRBJ2-7	TRBV30	CAWRRTGSLYEQYF	TGTGCCTGGAGGCGGACAGGGAGCCTCTACGAGCAGTACTTC
NA	NA	TRBJ1-3	TRBV28	CASSFFRGDPSGNTIYF	TGTGCCAGCAGTTTCTTTAGGGGCGATCCCTCTGGAAACACCATATATTTT
NA	TRBD2	TRBJ2-3	TRBV6-2/TRBV6-3	CASSLNSGAWGTDTQYF	TGTGCCAGCAGCCTGAATAGCGGGGCTTGGGGCACAGATACGCAGTATTTT
NA	TRBD1	TRBJ2-3	TRBV2	CASSVWTGANLADTQYF	TGTGCCAGCAGCGTCTGGACAGGGGCTAACCTAGCAGATACGCAGTATTTT
NA	NA	TRBJ2-5	TRBV12-3/TRBV12-4	CASNAGSEETQYF	TGTGCCAGCAACGCAGGGTCGGAAGAGACCCAGTACTTC
few	NA	TRBJ1-1	TRBV28	CASSPAGGYTEAFF	TGTGCCAGCAGCCCCGCCGGAGGATACACTGAAGCTTTCTTT
NA	TRBD1	TRBJ1-2	TRBV7-9	CASSLDLETGAYGYTF	TGTGCCAGCAGCTTAGATCTGGAAACAGGGGCCTATGGCTACACCTTC
NA	NA	TRBJ1-3	TRBV6-6	CASRPRIQGSGNTIYF	TGTGCCAGCAGACCCCGTATACAGGGCTCTGGAAACACCATATATTTT
NA	TRBD1	TRBJ1-5	TRBV7-8	CAISGVGGNGGNQPQHF	TGTGCCATCTCAGGGGTAGGGGGCAATGGAGGCAATCAGCCCCAGCATTTT
NA	TRBD1	TRBJ2-1	TRBV7-8	CASNLSPGTGQFF	TGTGCCAGCAATCTCTCCCCGGGGACAGGCCAGTTCTTC
NA	TRBD2	TRBJ2-1	TRBV18	CASSPGTSLLHEQFF	TGTGCCAGCTCCCCCGGGACTAGCTTATTACATGAGCAGTTCTTC
NA	TRBD1	TRBJ2-2	TRBV4-1	CASSQGTTGAYTGELFF	TGCGCCAGCAGCCAAGGAACGACAGGGGCTTATACCGGGGAGCTGTTTTTT
NA	NA	TRBJ1-6	TRBV7-8	CASSLQGDSPLHF	TGTGCCAGCAGCTTACAAGGGGATTCACCCCTCCACTTT
NA	NA	TRBJ1-1	TRBV6-6	CASSSPTLNTEAFF	TGTGCCAGCAGTTCCCCAACACTGAACACTGAAGCTTTCTTT
NA	NA	TRBJ1-3	TRBV10-3	CAISDDKGAGNTIYF	TGTGCCATCAGTGATGATAAGGGGGCTGGAAACACCATATATTTT
NA	TRBD2	TRBJ2-1	TRBV28	CASSLRLAGNGEQFF	TGTGCCAGCAGTTTACGACTAGCGGGAAATGGTGAGCAGTTCTTC
NA	NA	TRBJ2-1	TRBV20-1	CSASNTLSPSSYNEQFF	TGCAGTGCTAGTAATACCCTCAGTCCCAGCTCCTACAATGAGCAGTTCTTC
few	TRBD2	TRBJ2-3	TRBV10-3	CAIQRTSAEDTQYF	TGTGCCATCCAAAGGACTAGCGCGGAAGATACGCAGTATTTT
NA	NA	TRBJ1-5	TRBV5-6	CASSSRYSNQPQHF	TGTGCCAGCAGCTCGCGATATAGCAATCAGCCCCAGCATTTT
NA	NA	TRBJ1-1	TRBV5-1	CASSSKEYTEAFF	TGCGCCAGCAGCTCGAAGGAGTACACTGAAGCTTTCTTT
once	TRBD2	TRBJ2-3	TRBV7-9	CASSSGLAGGPDTQYF	TGTGCCAGCAGCTCGGGACTAGCGGGAGGTCCCGATACGCAGTATTTT
NA	TRBD1	TRBJ1-1	TRBV9	CASSSGQGRARGGEAFF	TGTGCCAGCAGCAGCGGACAGGGGAGGGCCCGAGGGGGTGAAGCTTTCTTT
NA	NA	TRBJ1-2	TRBV25-1	CASTGRGSANYGYTF	TGTGCCAGCACAGGCAGGGGCAGTGCTAACTATGGCTACACCTTC
NA	TRBD1	TRBJ2-7	TRBV6-6	CASSPHRGSHEQYF	TGTGCCAGCAGTCCCCACAGGGGAAGCCACGAGCAGTACTTC
NA	NA	TRBJ2-2	TRBV11-2	CASTVSSGVFTGELFF	TGTGCCAGTACCGTATCTTCGGGGGTTTTCACCGGGGAGCTGTTTTTT
NA	NA	TRBJ1-2	TRBV3-1/TRBV3-2	CASSQDQGRMGAGGYTF	TGTGCCAGCAGCCAAGATCAGGGTCGGATGGGCGCTGGGGGCTACACCTTC
NA	NA	TRBJ1-5	TRBV6-6	CASSSTTVGAQPQHF	TGTGCCAGCAGTTCGACCACTGTGGGGGCTCAGCCCCAGCATTTT
once	NA	TRBJ2-2	TRBV12-3/TRBV12-4	CASSPLLVGELFF	TGTGCCAGCAGCCCCTTATTAGTGGGGGAGCTGTTTTTT
NA	NA	TRBJ1-1	TRBV30	CAWSPTGNTEAFF	TGTGCCTGGAGTCCAACAGGGAACACTGAAGCTTTCTTT
NA	TRBD1	TRBJ1-1	TRBV10-3	CAINRQGGSGTEAFF	TGTGCCATCAATAGACAGGGGGGGTCGGGCACTGAAGCTTTCTTT
NA	TRBD2	TRBJ2-1	TRBV2	CASSEEAGGIPEQFF	TGTGCCAGCAGTGAGGAGGCGGGGGGGATACCTGAGCAGTTCTTC
NA	TRBD2	TRBJ2-3	TRBV5-1	CASSLDAGGTDTQYF	TGCGCCAGCAGCTTGGATGCGGGGGGGACAGATACGCAGTATTTT